This is a list of T cell receptor beta chains from one sample in a study of T-cell memory formation after mild COVID-19. Each CDR3 protein is one row after TCRdb ran MiXCR on the 5' RACE reads. The top ten clones hold under 25% of a sample with about 390,000 distinct CDR3 sequences, 16% of them seen once. The material sequenced was PBMCs or a T cell subset sorted from them (not recorded which). These receptors all come from a man aged 18 to 35 who had mild COVID-19 (a few samples of this study predate the infection). Cell type and time point are not known. Both conserved end residues are part of each CDR3. The D gene is left open where the match is weak. Clone size is given for some rows only: seen once, a few or many times, or a class if the clone is expanded.

TRBD1	.	TRBJ2-2	TRBV10-3	CAISPGQGVPGELFF	TGTGCCATCAGCCCCGGACAGGGGGTTCCCGGGGAGCTGTTTTTT
.	.	TRBJ2-7	TRBV6-6	CASSSPESRPYF	TGTGCCAGCAGTTCCCCTGAGAGTCGGCCGTACTTC
TRBD2	.	TRBJ2-7	TRBV24-1	CATSDPLAGGSSYEQYF	TGTGCCACCAGTGACCCTCTAGCGGGGGGGAGCTCCTACGAGCAGTACTTC
TRBD1	.	TRBJ1-5	TRBV19	CASAQDRGVQPQHF	TGTGCCAGTGCCCAGGACAGGGGAGTTCAGCCCCAGCATTTT
TRBD1	many	TRBJ2-1	TRBV12-3/TRBV12-4	CASSWGQVNNEQFF	TGTGCCAGCAGCTGGGGACAGGTTAACAATGAGCAGTTCTTC
.	few	TRBJ2-2	TRBV29-1	CSVLTVTGELFF	TGCAGCGTTCTGACGGTCACCGGGGAGCTGTTTTTT
.	many	TRBJ1-3	TRBV28	CASSSGNTIYF	TGTGCCAGCAGTTCTGGAAACACCATATATTTT
.	few	TRBJ1-1	TRBV27	CASSLSSGGIEAFF	TGTGCCAGCAGTTTATCGTCCGGGGGCATTGAAGCTTTCTTT
.	few	TRBJ1-2	TRBV7-2	CASSPYNYGYTF	TGTGCCAGCAGCCCCTATAACTATGGCTACACCTTC
.	many	TRBJ2-3	TRBV20-1	CSARDRRGLTDTQYF	TGCAGTGCTAGAGATCGGCGGGGGCTCACAGATACGCAGTATTTT
TRBD2	.	TRBJ2-5	TRBV11-2	CASSFGSGGFQETQYF	TGTGCCAGCAGCTTTGGGTCGGGGGGATTCCAAGAGACCCAGTACTTC
.	.	TRBJ1-2	TRBV5-1	CASSPGRGTGQGYTF	TGCGCCAGCAGCCCGGGGCGGGGTACCGGCCAAGGCTACACCTTC
TRBD1	.	TRBJ1-1	TRBV6-2/TRBV6-3	CASSATQGAQAYEAFF	TGTGCCAGCAGTGCTACTCAGGGGGCGCAGGCATATGAAGCTTTCTTT